A single sample gave rise to the 10 T cell receptor beta chains below, sequenced in a study of T cell responses to AZD1222 COVID-19 vaccine. TCRdb keeps only in-frame clones here, not all; method: immunoSEQ multiplex PCR. Of 85,000 to 130,000 clones in the sample, over 90% are singletons; the top ten hold around 5%. This material consisted of peripheral blood, taken on day 0 of AZD1222 vaccination. These receptors originate from an adult in good health.

This chain connects TRBV11-2 to TRBJ2-2; TRBD1 is a possible D gene (5 bases). V was clipped by 5 bases and J by 2 bases, with 15 bases between them. The CDR3 has 16 residues. Looked up from germline, CDR1 is SGHAT and CDR2 is FQNNGV. CDR3 sequence: CASSLPTVTNTGELFF. Here the CDR3 DNA reads TGTGCCAGCAGCCTCCCGACAGTTACTAACACCGGGGAGCTGTTTTTT.

The chain's CDR3 is CASSYSRGSYGYTF. The DNA for the CDR3 is TGTGCCAGCAGTTACAGCCGAGGGTCCTATGGCTACACCTTC. The chain uses TRBV25-1 and TRBJ1-2; D unclear. The CDR3 is 14 amino acids. Germline CDR1 and CDR2: MGHDK and SYGVNS. Between the trimmed V and J ends, which lost 5 bases and 4 bases, there was a span of 14 bases.

The V and J genes are TRBV27 and TRBJ1-5; D call uncertain. The CDR3 extends over 13 amino acids. Germline-derived CDR1 and CDR2 are MNHEY and SMNVEV (reference sequence). V gave up 2 bases and J gave up 5 bases, with 7 bases separating them. CDR3 protein: CASSLLPHQPQHF. Written as DNA, the CDR3 is TGTGCCAGCAGTTTACTCCCCCATCAGCCCCAGCATTTT.

The rearrangement joins TRBV11-2 to TRBJ2-5, with 8 bases matching TRBD2. CDR1 SGHAT and CDR2 FQNNGV come from the germline V gene. V lost 5 bases to trimming and J lost 2 bases; unmatched junction nucleotides: 7. The CDR3 extends over 15 amino acids. The CDR3 nucleotides read TGTGCCAGCAGCCAAAGCACTAGCGGACAAGAGACCCAGTACTTC. Encoded protein: CASSQSTSGQETQYF.

Here the CDR3 reads CASTTHPGNEKLFF. The CDR3 region has the DNA TGTGCCAGCACCACTCACCCAGGGAATGAAAAACTGTTTTTT. The chain joins TRBV6-5 to TRBJ1-4; tentative D call: TRBD1 (5 bases). Germline CDR1 is MNHEY and CDR2 is SVGAGI. The CDR3 runs to 14 residues. V was trimmed by 7 bases and J by 5 bases, leaving 14 bases between them.

The rearrangement links TRBV12-3 or TRBV12-4 to TRBJ1-2; D is undetermined. Trimming left V 5 bases short and J 5 bases short, with 12 bases between. The CDR3 is 13 amino acids. DNA for the CDR3: TGTGCCAGCAGTGAACAGACGTCTTATGGCTACACCTTC. Its translation: CASSEQTSYGYTF.

The chain recombines TRBV7-9 with TRBJ2-3; possibly TRBD1 for D (5 bases). The CDR3 sequence is 15 residues long. In germline, CDR1 is SEHNR, CDR2 FQNEAQ (reference sequence). The germline V and J ends were trimmed by 5 bases and 1 base, with 13 bases remaining between them. The CDR3, as DNA: TGTGCCAGCAGCCCCTGGGTAGGGGGCACAGATACGCAGTATTTT. Translating gives CASSPWVGGTDTQYF.

The chain links TRBV4-3 to TRBJ1-2; maybe TRBD1 (5 bases). V lost 0 bases, J lost 0 bases, and 8 bases lay in between. CDR1 and CDR2 (germline): LGHNA, YSLEER. The length of the CDR3 is 15 residues. The CDR3 region has the DNA TGCGCCAGCAGCCAAGATTGGGGGTCTAACTATGGCTACACCTTC. Protein sequence: CASSQDWGSNYGYTF.

This chain uses TRBV7-2 with TRBJ2-7; D may correspond to TRBD1 or TRBD2 (5 bases each). Per germline, CDR1 SGHTA and CDR2 FQGNSA. Deletions cut 0 bases from V and 3 bases from J, with 18 bases between. This CDR3 is 17 amino acids long. The CDR3 here is CASSLALTHGGFYEQYF. In DNA, the CDR3 is TGTGCCAGCAGCTTAGCTTTAACTCATGGGGGTTTCTACGAGCAGTACTTC.

The V and J genes are TRBV4-1 and TRBJ2-6; D possibly uses TRBD1 or TRBD2 (5 bases each). Per germline, CDR1 MGHRA and CDR2 YSYEKL. Trimming removed 3 bases at V and 2 bases at J, with 11 bases between. This CDR3 is built from 16 residues. The chain's CDR3 is CASSQGLRAGANVLTF. CDR3 DNA sequence: TGCGCCAGCAGCCAGGGGCTGAGGGCTGGGGCCAACGTCCTGACTTTC.